The next 29 T cell receptor beta chains were all read from a single sample in a study of blood T cell repertoires in COVID-19. Data came from immunoSEQ multiplex PCR; TCRdb stores just in-frame clones and leaves some out. The profile shows 250,000 to 300,000 clones, roughly 84% of them singletons. The material sequenced was peripheral blood. These TCRs come from a man aged 60-69 years with acute or convalescent COVID-19.

The chain carries TRBV19 and TRBJ1-3; D is ambiguous. This CDR3 has 14 residues. The ends were cut back, 8 bases at V and 0 bases at J, with 11 bases in the middle. Germline CDR1 is LNHDA and CDR2 is SQIVND (reference sequence). CDR3 amino acids: CASQIMSSGNTIYF. CDR3 coding DNA: TGTGCCAGTCAAATAATGAGCTCTGGAAACACCATATATTTT.

The CDR3 is CASSVSLAGGGPQETQYF. The CDR3 nucleotides are TGTGCCAGCAGCGTTTCTCTAGCGGGGGGCGGACCACAAGAGACCCAGTACTTC. The chain joins TRBV9 to TRBJ2-5, with 11 bases lining up with TRBD2. The CDR3 is 18 amino acids. V dropped 2 bases and J dropped 2; count of bases not matched to a gene: 11. The germline V gene has CDR1 SGDLS and CDR2 YYNGEE.

V and J are TRBV6-1 and TRBJ2-3; TRBD2 matches 10 bases. The V segment lost 4 bases and the J segment 0 bases; nucleotides outside the gene matches: 7. The CDR3 spans 17 residues. Germline V lookup: CDR1 MNHNS, CDR2 SASEGT. CDR3 bases: TGTGCCAGCAGTGGACACCGGACTAGCGGTAGCACAGATACGCAGTATTTT. Its translation: CASSGHRTSGSTDTQYF.

This clone is a singleton in its sample. For the CDR3, the DNA is TGTGCCAGCAGGGGAGGGACCCCACAGTCCTACGAGCAGTACTTC. Its protein is CASRGGTPQSYEQYF. This chain connects TRBV28 to TRBJ2-7, with 7 bases lining up with TRBD2. With 6 bases clipped from V and 1 base from J, the junction kept 9 bases outside the gene matches. In germline, CDR1 is MDHEN, CDR2 SYDVKM. CDR3 length: 15 amino acids.

The chain recombines TRBV19 with TRBJ2-1, with 13 positions matching TRBD2. This CDR3 is 15 amino acids long. Germline V gives CDR1 LNHDA, CDR2 SQIVND (reference sequence). The J segment lost 8 bases and the V segment lost 7 bases, leaving 8 bases of the junction unmatched. CDR3 DNA: TGTGCCAGTAAATCCGGGACTAGCGGGATTCATGAGCAGTTCTTC. The encoded protein is CASKSGTSGIHEQFF.

The V and J genes are TRBV9 and TRBJ2-7; 9 bases fit TRBD1. The CDR3 is 15 amino acids. Losses at the gene ends were 0 bases for V and 0 bases for J; bases not matched to a gene: 1. Germline CDR1 SGDLS, CDR2 YYNGEE. In DNA, the CDR3 is TGTGCCAGCAGCGTAGGACAGGGGGTCTCCTACGAGCAGTACTTC. Translated: CASSVGQGVSYEQYF.

The chain recombines TRBV12-3 or TRBV12-4 with TRBJ2-1, with D uncertain. Trimming left V 8 bases short and J 9 bases short, with 11 bases between. The CDR3 loop spans 11 amino acids. In nucleotides, the CDR3 is TGTGCCAGCGGGCGTGGGTTTGAGCAGTTCTTC. This translates into CASGRGFEQFF.

The V gene is TRBV4-1, the J gene TRBJ1-3, with 9 bases aligning to TRBD1. This CDR3 is built from 18 residues. Looked up from germline, CDR1 is MGHRA and CDR2 is YSYEKL. V lost 1 base and J lost 4; bases outside the gene matches: 11. CDR3 DNA: TGCGCCAGCAGCCAAGCTCAGGGACAGGGCACCGCGGGAAACACCATATATTTT. Protein sequence: CASSQAQGQGTAGNTIYF.

This clone was observed once. This chain joins TRBV28 and TRBJ1-3; TRBD1 might be the D (6 bases). Germline V CDR1 and CDR2: MDHEN, SYDVKM. V was pared by 2 bases and J by 9 bases, with 14 bases between. The CDR3 runs to 14 residues. CDR3 DNA: TGTGCCAGCAGTTTAATCTCACCAGGGGCCACCATATATTTT. It translates to CASSLISPGATIYF. The variable domain in full, completed from reference TRBV28 and TRBJ1-3, reads DVKVTQSSRYLVKRTGEKVFLECVQDMDHENMFWYRQDPGLGLRLIYFSYDVKMKEKGDIPEGYSVSREKKERFSLILESASTNQTSMYLCASSLISPGATIYFGEGSWLTVV.

The DNA for the CDR3 is TGTGCCAGCAGCTTACGGGACAGGCGTTCTATCGGCTACACCTTC. Translated: CASSLRDRRSIGYTF. The chain has TRBV7-8 and TRBJ1-2, with 8 bases lining up with TRBD1. Trimming took 2 bases from V and 8 from J; bases not matched to a gene: 10. Germline CDR1 and CDR2: SGHVS and FQNEAQ. The CDR3 is made up of 15 amino acids.

The chain links TRBV27 to TRBJ2-7; possibly TRBD2 for D (7 bases). V shed 1 base and J shed 5 bases, with 9 bases lying between them. The germline gives CDR1 MNHEY, CDR2 SMNVEV (reference sequence). The CDR3 has 13 amino acids. The CDR3 loop is CASSLWGGNEQYF. The CDR3 region has the DNA TGTGCCAGCAGTTTATGGGGGGGCAACGAGCAGTACTTC.

The DNA of the CDR3 is TGTGCCAGCAGCTTACGTGCGACAGGGACTTACGAGCAGTACTTC. Translated, it gives CASSLRATGTYEQYF. This chain uses TRBV7-8 with TRBJ2-7, with D perhaps TRBD1 (7 bases). Germline values: CDR1 SGHVS, CDR2 FQNEAQ. The CDR3 has 15 amino acids. Trimming removed 2 bases at V and 4 bases at J, with 15 bases between.

The genes are TRBV18 and TRBJ1-3, with 8 bases aligning to TRBD1. J gave up 3 bases and V 0 bases, and 7 bases lay outside the gene matches. The CDR3 covers 17 residues. The germline gives CDR1 KGHSH, CDR2 LQKENI. CDR3 DNA sequence: TGTGCCAGCTCACCACCGAACGGACAGGGCTTTGGAAACACCATATATTTT. This translates into CASSPPNGQGFGNTIYF.

The chain employs TRBV13 and TRBJ2-1, with 9 positions matching TRBD2. Germline CDR1 is PRHDT and CDR2 is FYEKMQ (reference sequence). V lost 5 bases to trimming and J lost 7 bases; unmatched junction nucleotides: 12. CDR3 length: 16 residues. The CDR3: CASSPPGRGGGNEQFF. The DNA for the CDR3 is TGTGCCAGCAGCCCCCCAGGGCGGGGGGGTGGGAATGAGCAGTTCTTC.

This sequence joins TRBV30 and TRBJ2-1; D not resolved. The V gene lost 0 bases and the J gene lost 5 bases, with 8 bases spanning the gap. CDR3 length equals 13 residues. Germline V CDR1 and CDR2: GTSNPN, SVGIG (reference sequence). CDR3 amino acids: CAWSVVTDNEQFF. CDR3 DNA: TGTGCCTGGAGTGTAGTAACAGACAATGAGCAGTTCTTC.

The CDR3 is CASSLNVPGSSYNEQFF. In DNA form, the CDR3 reads TGTGCCAGCAGTTTAAATGTACCCGGGAGCTCCTACAATGAGCAGTTCTTC. The chain recombines TRBV28 with TRBJ2-1; D may be TRBD2 (6 bases). The V gene lost 2 bases and the J gene lost 0 bases, with 14 bases spanning the gap. The CDR3 sequence is 17 residues long. CDR1 is MDHEN and CDR2 is SYDVKM in the germline V gene.

About this clone itself: A read error may account for a junction end that differs from germline. The genes are TRBV10-1 and TRBJ2-1; TRBD2 matches 9 bases. The germline gives CDR1 WNHNN, CDR2 SYGVQD (reference sequence). The length of the CDR3 is 15 residues. The CDR3, as DNA: TGCCCCAGCTGTGACGGCGGGGGGGCCGGTAATGAGCAGTTCTTC. Translation gives CPSCDGGGAGNEQFF.

The rearrangement links TRBV19 to TRBJ2-5; TRBD2 aligns across 7 bases. Germline-derived CDR1 and CDR2 are LNHDA and SQIVND (reference sequence). V lost 7 bases, J lost 3 bases, and 5 bases stayed unmatched. The CDR3 runs 13 residues. CDR3 in amino acids: CASTRTRKETQYF. CDR3 nucleotide sequence: TGTGCCAGTACCCGGACTAGGAAAGAGACCCAGTACTTC. The entire variable domain, with the rest obtained from reference TRBV19 and TRBJ2-5, is as follows: DGGITQSPKYLFRKEGQNVTLSCEQNLNHDAMYWYRQDPGQGLRLIYYSQIVNDFQKGDIAEGYSVSREKKESFPLTVTSAQKNPTAFYLCASTRTRKETQYFGPGTRLLVL.

The chain uses TRBV6-2 or TRBV6-3 and TRBJ2-3; 10 nucleotides match TRBD2. CDR1 and CDR2 (germline): MNHEY, SVGEGT. With V trimmed by 2 bases and J by 3 bases, 2 bases remained unmatched. The CDR3 totals 15 residues. CDR3 region: CASSYLGLATDTQYF. The CDR3 DNA reads TGTGCCAGCAGTTACCTGGGACTAGCGACAGATACGCAGTATTTT.

The chain has TRBV29-1 and TRBJ1-1, with D perhaps TRBD1 (5 bases). Trimming removed 7 bases from V and 1 base from J, with 16 bases in between. CDR3 size: 14 residues. CDR1 is SQVTM and CDR2 is ANQGSEA in the germline V gene. This CDR3 reads CSALGGAKNTEAFF. The DNA of the CDR3 is TGCAGCGCCCTCGGGGGAGCCAAGAACACTGAAGCTTTCTTT.

This clone was seen once. The chain joins TRBV5-5 to TRBJ1-2; tentatively, D is TRBD1 (5 bases). Germline CDR1 and CDR2: SGHKS and YYEKEE (reference sequence). Trimming cost V 0 bases and J 2 bases, with 8 bases left between them. This CDR3 comprises 14 residues. The CDR3 bases are TGTGCCAGCAGCTTGGCCCGGGGGAACTATGGCTACACCTTC. It is translated as CASSLARGNYGYTF.

The chain uses TRBV24-1 and TRBJ2-3, with D possibly matching TRBD1 (6 bases). The CDR3 loop spans 16 amino acids. Germline CDR1 KGHDR, CDR2 SFDVKD. The V end was cut by 5 bases, the J end by 2 bases, with 16 bases between. The CDR3 loop is CATSVGSGVDTDTQYF. CDR3 bases: TGTGCCACCAGTGTAGGTTCAGGGGTGGACACAGATACGCAGTATTTT.

This chain links TRBV15 with TRBJ2-5; the match to TRBD1 covers 11 bases. There are 14 residues in the CDR3. In germline, CDR1 is LNHNV, CDR2 YYDKDF (reference sequence). J gave up 2 bases and V 9 bases, and 5 bases lay outside the gene matches. The CDR3 loop is CATLGTGGQETQYF. The DNA for the CDR3 is TGTGCCACTTTAGGGACAGGGGGTCAAGAGACCCAGTACTTC.

The J gene is TRBJ1-1, the V gene TRBV2; no clear D gene. The CDR3 is 13 residues long. V lost 6 bases and J 5 bases, leaving 13 bases between the germline ends. Germline assignment: CDR1 SNHLY and CDR2 FYNNEI. CDR3 protein: CASSANTGTEAFF. In DNA form, the CDR3 reads TGTGCCAGCAGCGCTAACACGGGGACTGAAGCTTTCTTT.

The chain couples TRBV3-1 (or the pseudogene TRBV3-2) to TRBJ2-7; possible D gene TRBD2, 5 bases. Germline V gene lookup returns CDR1 LGHDT and CDR2 YNNKEL (reference sequence). The CDR3 is 18 amino acids. V was trimmed by 4 bases and J by 7 bases, leaving 29 bases between them. The CDR3 loop is CASSLRSNPSYLPGEQYF. CDR3 DNA sequence: TGTGCCAGCAGCCTACGATCTAACCCTTCGTACCTCCCGGGGGAGCAGTACTTC.

The rearrangement uses TRBV3-1 (or the pseudogene TRBV3-2) and TRBJ2-7, with a weak D call TRBD2 (6 bases). Germline CDR1 and CDR2: LGHDT and YNNKEL (reference sequence). The CDR3 runs 16 residues. Trimming left V 4 bases short and J 2 bases short, with 18 bases between. The CDR3 here is CASSPGVGPSAYEQYF. In nucleotides, the CDR3 is TGTGCCAGCAGCCCTGGTGTAGGACCTAGCGCCTACGAGCAGTACTTC.

This clone was recorded only once. This rearrangement joins TRBV5-4 to TRBJ2-5; TRBD2 agrees at 9 bases. Germline CDR1 is SGHNT and CDR2 is YYREEE (reference sequence). With V trimmed by 2 bases and J by 4 bases, 9 bases remained unmatched. The CDR3 consists of 16 residues. The DNA of the CDR3 is TGTGCCAGCAGCTTCCGAAGCATAGCGGGAGTAGAGACCCAGTACTTC. Protein: CASSFRSIAGVETQYF.

V and J are TRBV7-3 and TRBJ2-2; 9 bases are a match to TRBD2. V trimming: 3 bases; J trimming: 4 bases; junction bases outside the gene matches: 6. The CDR3 totals 16 residues. Germline V gene data show CDR1 as SGHTA and CDR2 as FQGTGA. The CDR3 loop reads CASSLGGRAGTGELFF. CDR3 in DNA: TGTGCCAGCAGCTTGGGCGGGAGGGCCGGCACCGGGGAGCTGTTTTTT. Filled out from reference TRBV7-3 and TRBJ2-2, the complete variable domain reads GAGVSQTPSNKVTEKGKYVELRCDPISGHTALYWYRQSLGQGPEFLIYFQGTGAADDSGLPNDRFFAVRPEGSVSTLKIQRTERGDSAVYLCASSLGGRAGTGELFFGEGSRLTVL.

The chain links TRBV5-1 to TRBJ2-2; a possible D gene is TRBD1 (6 bases). V was cut by 0 bases and J by 3 bases, with 18 bases left in between. CDR3 length: 18 residues. Germline V gene data show CDR1 as SGHRS and CDR2 as YFSETQ. The CDR3 protein is CASSLVQGRQGDTGELFF. The CDR3 DNA reads as TGCGCCAGCAGCTTGGTTCAGGGGCGTCAAGGGGACACCGGGGAGCTGTTTTTT.